A selection of T cell receptor beta chains follows, all from one sample in a study of shared clonotypes between healthy human individuals. The table came from immunoSEQ multiplex PCR; TCRdb's copy has only in-frame clones and leaves some out. The data contain roughly 410,000 clones, approximately 96% of them seen just once; the ten biggest clones take up about 0.32%. The specimen was memory CD8+ T cells sorted from blood. Receptors were obtained from a man in his thirties or forties in good health. The CDR3 runs from the conserved cysteine through the conserved F or W. A D gene is named only where the DNA matches it firmly. Size is omitted from some rows. Given values are once, few, many or a class for expanded clones.

>NA|16|TRBV10-1|NA|TRBJ1-1
CASSRSSGGLDTEAFF
TGCGCCAGCAGTCGAAGTTCGGGTGGTTTGGACACTGAAGCTTTCTTT
>NA|13|TRBV4-1|NA|TRBJ1-1
CASSPIQNTEAFF
TGCGCCAGCAGCCCGATCCAGAACACTGAAGCTTTCTTT
>NA|15|TRBV7-3|NA|TRBJ2-3
CASSLHGSNTDTQYF
TGTGCCAGCAGCTTACATGGGTCGAACACAGATACGCAGTATTTT
>NA|14|TRBV5-1|NA|TRBJ1-4
CASKIGEVQEKLFF
TGCGCCAGCAAGATTGGAGAGGTCCAAGAAAAACTGTTTTTT
>NA|12|TRBV28|NA|TRBJ2-7
CASSRTLHPQYF
TGTGCCAGCAGCCGAACTCTACACCCGCAGTACTTC
>NA|15|TRBV27|NA|TRBJ1-1
CASSPLQGLNTEAFF
TGTGCCAGCAGTCCGCTACAGGGATTGAACACTGAAGCTTTCTTT
>NA|13|TRBV5-1|NA|TRBJ2-5
CASSLTGSETQYF
TGCGCCAGCAGCCTTACAGGGAGTGAGACCCAGTACTTC
>TRBD1|15|TRBV25-1|NA|TRBJ1-1
CASSESRGGNTEAFF
TGTGCCAGCAGTGAATCAAGAGGGGGCAACACTGAAGCTTTCTTT
>NA|16|TRBV6-5|NA|TRBJ2-3
CASSYRGTAFADTQYF
TGTGCCAGCAGTTACAGGGGGACGGCATTCGCAGATACGCAGTATTTT
>NA|15|TRBV18|NA|TRBJ1-3
CASSPLISSGNTIYF
TGTGCCAGCTCACCACTCATCAGCTCCGGAAACACCATATATTTT
>NA|14|TRBV6-6|NA|TRBJ1-4
CASSYSTTNEKLFF
TGTGCCAGCAGTTACTCGACAACTAATGAAAAACTGTTTTTT
>NA|14|TRBV2|NA|TRBJ2-7
CASSEGVSHYEQYF
TGTGCCAGCAGTGAAGGGGTCTCGCACTACGAGCAGTACTTC
>NA|15|TRBV28|NA|TRBJ2-7
CASRGRGSGTFEQYF
TGTGCCAGCCGGGGAAGGGGCAGTGGGACCTTCGAGCAGTACTTC
>NA|12|TRBV25-1|NA|TRBJ1-2
CASRETGDGYTF
TGTGCCAGCAGAGAGACGGGGGATGGCTACACCTTC
>NA|13|TRBV27|NA|TRBJ2-7
CASSLFMSYEQYF
TGTGCCAGCAGTTTATTTATGAGTTACGAGCAGTACTTC
>NA|17|TRBV5-1|NA|TRBJ2-5
CASSHVNRLGYQETQYF
TGCGCCAGCAGCCACGTGAACAGGCTTGGGTACCAAGAGACCCAGTACTTC
>TRBD2|15|TRBV7-3|NA|TRBJ2-1
CASSPGLAAYNEQFF
TGTGCCAGCAGCCCAGGACTAGCGGCCTACAATGAGCAGTTCTTC
>NA|17|TRBV27|NA|TRBJ1-5
CASSLSGVSKGNQPQHF
TGTGCCAGCAGTTTATCGGGGGTAAGTAAAGGGAACCAGCCCCAGCATTTT
>TRBD1|16|TRBV27|few|TRBJ1-5
CASSPGQGSGNQPQHF
TGTGCCAGCAGTCCTGGACAGGGGAGCGGCAATCAGCCCCAGCATTTT
>TRBD1|16|TRBV27|NA|TRBJ1-5
CASSGPDRMSNQPQHF
TGTGCCAGCAGTGGCCCGGACAGGATGAGCAATCAGCCCCAGCATTTT
>NA|13|TRBV2|NA|TRBJ2-1
CASSDSSYNEQFF
TGTGCCAGCAGTGACAGCTCCTACAATGAGCAGTTCTTC
>TRBD2|18|TRBV27|NA|TRBJ2-7
CASSRSGLAGNLRYEQYF
TGTGCCAGCAGTCGATCAGGACTAGCGGGAAATCTTCGCTACGAGCAGTACTTC
>TRBD1|14|TRBV5-4|NA|TRBJ2-1
CASSPGQEYNEQFF
TGTGCCAGCAGCCCCGGACAGGAGTACAATGAGCAGTTCTTC
>NA|16|TRBV10-3|NA|TRBJ1-3
CAISQPGRKSGNTIYF
TGTGCCATCAGTCAGCCGGGACGGAAATCTGGAAACACCATATATTTT
>NA|15|TRBV30|few|TRBJ2-1
CAWSVTGDAYNEQFF
TGTGCCTGGAGTGTAACGGGAGACGCCTACAATGAGCAGTTCTTC
>TRBD2|16|TRBV2|NA|TRBJ2-2
CASSVGLAANTGELFF
TGTGCCAGCAGTGTAGGACTAGCGGCGAACACCGGGGAGCTGTTTTTT
>NA|12|TRBV19|NA|TRBJ1-5
CASGRSNQPQHF
TGTGCCAGTGGGCGGAGCAATCAGCCCCAGCATTTT
>TRBD1|14|TRBV5-5|NA|TRBJ2-7
CASSSRTGNYEQYF
TGTGCCAGCAGCTCCCGGACAGGAAATTACGAGCAGTACTTC
>NA|15|TRBV6-5|NA|TRBJ2-7
CASSYWASPSYEQYF
TGTGCCAGCAGTTACTGGGCTAGCCCATCCTACGAGCAGTACTTC
>NA|16|TRBV4-1|NA|TRBJ2-2
CASSQDLSGGAGELFF
TGCGCCAGCAGCCAAGATTTGTCAGGGGGGGCCGGGGAGCTGTTTTTT
>TRBD2|16|TRBV4-2|NA|TRBJ2-1
CASSPSGTSRYNEQFF
TGTGCCAGCAGCCCTTCCGGGACTAGCAGGTACAATGAGCAGTTCTTC
>NA|13|TRBV19|NA|TRBJ1-2
CASSTSPNYGYTF
TGTGCCAGTAGCACTTCACCGAACTATGGCTACACCTTC
>TRBD2|15|TRBV9|NA|TRBJ2-2
CASTMTSGYTGELFF
TGTGCCAGCACGATGACTAGCGGCTACACCGGGGAGCTGTTTTTT
>NA|15|TRBV5-6|once|TRBJ1-1
CASSYTGTLNTEAFF
TGTGCCAGCAGCTACACCGGGACACTGAACACTGAAGCTTTCTTT
>TRBD1|14|TRBV5-4|NA|TRBJ1-1
CASSRWTGASEAFF
TGTGCCAGCAGTAGGTGGACAGGGGCATCTGAAGCTTTCTTT
>NA|11|TRBV2|NA|TRBJ1-3
CASSDRNTIYF
TGTGCCAGCAGTGACAGAAACACCATATATTTT
>TRBD2|15|TRBV7-6|NA|TRBJ2-1
CASSISGRGDNEQFF
TGTGCCAGCAGCATTAGCGGGAGAGGCGACAATGAGCAGTTCTTC
>NA|11|TRBV6-1|NA|TRBJ2-3
CASSEGRPQYF
TGTGCCAGCAGTGAGGGTCGGCCGCAGTATTTT
>NA|12|TRBV6-6|NA|TRBJ1-3
CASSLTGNTIYF
TGTGCCAGCAGCCTCACCGGAAACACCATATATTTT
>TRBD1|13|TRBV10-3|NA|TRBJ1-5
CAISTGEHQPQHF
TGTGCCATCAGTACAGGGGAACATCAGCCCCAGCATTTT
>NA|13|TRBV11-2|NA|TRBJ2-7
CASSIAGNGEQYF
TGTGCCAGCAGCATAGCCGGGAACGGCGAGCAGTACTTC
>NA|11|TRBV25-1|NA|TRBJ1-1
CASSGHTEAFF
TGTGCCAGCAGTGGCCACACTGAAGCTTTCTTT
>TRBD2|15|TRBV13|NA|TRBJ2-1
CASSLETSALNEQFF
TGTGCCAGCAGCTTAGAGACTAGCGCACTCAATGAGCAGTTCTTC